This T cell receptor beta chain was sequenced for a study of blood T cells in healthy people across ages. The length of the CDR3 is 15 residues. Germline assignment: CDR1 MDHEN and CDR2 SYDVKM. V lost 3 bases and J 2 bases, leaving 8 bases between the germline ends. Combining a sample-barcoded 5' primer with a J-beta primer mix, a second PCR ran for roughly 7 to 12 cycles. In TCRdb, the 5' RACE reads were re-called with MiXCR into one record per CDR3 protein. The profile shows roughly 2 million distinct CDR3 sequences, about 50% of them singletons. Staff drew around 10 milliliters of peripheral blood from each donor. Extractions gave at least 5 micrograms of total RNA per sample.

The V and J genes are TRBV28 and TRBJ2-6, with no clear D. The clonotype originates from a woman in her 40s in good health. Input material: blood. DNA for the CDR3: TGTGCCAGCAGTTTGAGAATTACTGGGGCCAACGTCCTGACTTTC. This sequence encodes CASSLRITGANVLTF.